Below are 10 T cell receptor beta chains sequenced from a single sample in a study of cytomegalovirus exposure and HLA in healthy donors. The table came from immunoSEQ multiplex PCR; TCRdb's copy has only in-frame clones and leaves some out. Of about 170,000 clones detected, approximately 96% appear once; the ten largest clones hold under 0.9%. Sequencing was done on a sample of PBMCs. Receptor source: a woman aged 18-29 years in good health and CMV-seronegative.

This rearrangement joins TRBV5-6 to TRBJ2-7; 11 bases are a match to TRBD1. V shed 4 bases, J shed 2 bases, and the junction held 5 bases outside the gene matches. Germline V CDR1 and CDR2: SGHDT, YYEEEE. This CDR3 contains 15 residues. CDR3 in amino acids: CASSAGTGGTYEQYF. DNA for the CDR3: TGTGCCAGCAGCGCTGGGACAGGGGGTACCTACGAGCAGTACTTC.

The chain links TRBV19 to TRBJ1-4; tentatively, D is TRBD1 (6 bases). CDR1 is LNHDA and CDR2 is SQIVND in the germline V gene (reference sequence). Trimming removed 7 bases at V and 7 bases at J, with 10 bases between. The CDR3 has 12 residues. The CDR3 DNA follows: TGTGCCAGTACTCAGGGGTCTGAAAAACTGTTTTTT. This gives the protein CASTQGSEKLFF.

The V call is TRBV30, the J call TRBJ2-7, with TRBD1 identical over 8 bases. Germline CDR1 is GTSNPN and CDR2 is SVGIG (reference sequence). V lost 2 bases, J lost 12 bases, and 6 bases stayed unmatched. The CDR3 contains 11 residues. This CDR3 reads CAWSHGQGAYF. CDR3 bases: TGTGCCTGGAGTCATGGACAGGGAGCGTACTTC.

V and J are TRBV7-2 and TRBJ2-2; D not resolved. Germline V lookup: CDR1 SGHTA, CDR2 FQGNSA. The CDR3 has 16 amino acids. V was pared by 3 bases and J by 0 bases, with 11 bases between. The CDR3 protein is CASSFYHSSNTGELFF. In DNA form, the CDR3 reads TGTGCCAGCAGCTTTTATCACAGTTCGAACACCGGGGAGCTGTTTTTT. Full variable domain (rest looked up from reference TRBV7-2 and TRBJ2-2): GAGVSQSPSNKVTEKGKDVELRCDPISGHTALYWYRQSLGQGLEFLIYFQGNSAPDKSGLPSDRFSAERTGGSVSTLTIQRTQQEDSAVYLCASSFYHSSNTGELFFGEGSRLTVL.

The chain is built from TRBV7-3 and TRBJ2-1, with D perhaps matching TRBD1 (5 bases). Trimming cost V 4 bases and J 0 bases, with 10 bases left between them. The V gene's germline CDR1 is SGHTA and CDR2 FQGTGA. The CDR3 contains 15 residues. CDR3 in amino acids: CASSSDSSSYNEQFF. In DNA form, the CDR3 reads TGTGCCAGCAGCTCCGACAGCAGCTCCTACAATGAGCAGTTCTTC.

The V call is TRBV4-3, the J call TRBJ1-1; 7 bases match TRBD1. The CDR3 runs to 16 residues. Germline CDR1 is LGHNA and CDR2 is YSLEER. The J segment lost 0 bases and the V segment lost 0 bases, leaving 4 bases of the junction unmatched. In DNA, the CDR3 is TGCGCCAGCAGCCAAGAGATGGACAGGATGAACACTGAAGCTTTCTTT. As protein: CASSQEMDRMNTEAFF.

The V gene is TRBV7-9, the J gene TRBJ1-6, with TRBD1 matching over 9 bases. CDR1 and CDR2 (germline): SEHNR, FQNEAQ (reference sequence). The J segment lost 9 bases and the V segment lost 2 bases, leaving 5 bases of the junction unmatched. The CDR3 is made up of 15 amino acids. CDR3: CASSLIQGAGSPLHF. CDR3 sequence (DNA): TGTGCCAGCAGCTTAATACAGGGGGCGGGTTCACCCCTCCACTTT.

The chain uses TRBV5-1 and TRBJ1-1; D is perhaps TRBD1 (6 bases). V lost 4 bases to trimming and J lost 1 base, with 17 bases between them. Germline values: CDR1 SGHRS, CDR2 YFSETQ. This CDR3 is 16 amino acids long. The CDR3 DNA is TGCGCCAGCAGCGGGGGGGCGGCAGGCCGGAACACTGAAGCTTTCTTT. Its translation is CASSGGAAGRNTEAFF. The variable domain in full, with the rest retrieved from reference TRBV5-1 and TRBJ1-1, is KAGVTQTPRYLIKTRGQQVTLSCSPISGHRSVSWYQQTPGQGLQFLFEYFSETQRNKGNFPGRFSGRQFSNSRSEMNVSTLELGDSALYLCASSGGAAGRNTEAFFGQGTRLTVV.

The chain combines TRBV4-3 with TRBJ2-1; a weak D match, TRBD1 (6 bases). V was shortened by 0 bases and J by 9 bases, with 15 bases between the two germline ends. The CDR3 runs 15 residues. Per germline, CDR1 LGHNA and CDR2 YSLEER. The CDR3 is CASSQDHRDLPEQFF. The CDR3 DNA reads as TGCGCCAGCAGCCAAGATCACAGGGATCTACCTGAGCAGTTCTTC.

This clone was seen a single time. J is TRBJ2-2 and V is TRBV29-1; a weak D match, TRBD2 (6 bases). CDR1 is SQVTM and CDR2 is ANQGSEA in the germline V gene. The CDR3 loop spans 14 amino acids. Trimming removed 4 bases at V and 2 bases at J, with 11 bases between. CDR3 amino acids: CSVATSRNTGELFF. The CDR3 DNA is TGCAGCGTTGCTACTAGCAGAAACACCGGGGAGCTGTTTTTT.